The sequence of this T cell receptor beta chain was determined in a study of shared clonotypes between healthy human individuals. For the study at large: Aged between 18 and 49, the donors were a couple of women and three men. General study points: Shared clonotypes across all four donors exceeded non-shared ones in generation probability. Among donors, the sharing of clonotypes was expected to be influenced by sequencing depth.

The naive CD8 fraction comprised CD45RO-negative cells positively selected for CCR7 and excluded terminally differentiated effector memory CD45RA+ cells. For this clone: Its antigen is unidentified.

V was clipped by 4 bases and J by 3 bases, with 11 bases between them. The germline gives CDR1 SGDLS, CDR2 YYNGEE. This CDR3 contains 13 residues. The repertoire was sequenced with immunoSEQ multiplex PCR; TCRdb's copy has only in-frame clones and lacks some. The sample holds some 2,000,000 clones; roughly 94% are singletons and the top ten take 0.85% to 1.2%. The receptor's source is a man aged 18 to 29 in good health. The chain couples TRBV9 to TRBJ2-7, with D perhaps assigned TRBD1 or TRBD2 (6 bases each). The sequencing sample was made of naive CD8+ T cells sorted from blood. The CDR3 here is CASSLGGDYEQYF. Here the CDR3 DNA reads TGTGCCAGCAGCCTGGGGGGCGACTACGAGCAGTACTTC. The full variable domain, completed using reference TRBV9 and TRBJ2-7, is DSGVTQTPKHLITATGQRVTLRCSPRSGDLSVYWYQQSLDQGLQFLIQYYNGEERAKGNILERFSAQQFPDLHSELNLSSLELGDSALYFCASSLGGDYEQYFGPGTRLTVT.